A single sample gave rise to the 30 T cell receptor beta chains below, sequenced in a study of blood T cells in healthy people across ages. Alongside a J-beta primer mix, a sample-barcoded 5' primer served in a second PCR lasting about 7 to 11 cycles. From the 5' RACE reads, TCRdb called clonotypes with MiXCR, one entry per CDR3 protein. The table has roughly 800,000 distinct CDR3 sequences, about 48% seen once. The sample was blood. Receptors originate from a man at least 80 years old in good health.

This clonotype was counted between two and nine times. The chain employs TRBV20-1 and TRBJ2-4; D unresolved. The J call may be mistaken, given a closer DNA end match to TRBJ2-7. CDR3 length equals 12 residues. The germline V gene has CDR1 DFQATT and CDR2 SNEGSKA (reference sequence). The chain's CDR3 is CSARDLGNEQYF. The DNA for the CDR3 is TGCAGTGCTAGAGATCTGGGAAACGAGCAGTACTTC.

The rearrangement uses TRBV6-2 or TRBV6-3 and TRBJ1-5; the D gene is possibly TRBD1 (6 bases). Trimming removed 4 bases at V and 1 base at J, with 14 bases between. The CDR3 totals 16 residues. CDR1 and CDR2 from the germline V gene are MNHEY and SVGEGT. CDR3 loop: CASSSWEGGSNQPQHF. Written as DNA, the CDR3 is TGTGCCAGCAGTTCGTGGGAGGGGGGGAGCAATCAGCCCCAGCATTTT.

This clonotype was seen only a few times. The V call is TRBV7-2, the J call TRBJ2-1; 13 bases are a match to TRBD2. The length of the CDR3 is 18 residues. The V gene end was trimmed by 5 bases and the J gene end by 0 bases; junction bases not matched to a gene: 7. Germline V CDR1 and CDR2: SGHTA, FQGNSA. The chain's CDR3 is CASSTPGLAGSSYNEQFF. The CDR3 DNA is TGTGCCAGCAGCACACCGGGACTAGCGGGAAGCTCCTACAATGAGCAGTTCTTC.

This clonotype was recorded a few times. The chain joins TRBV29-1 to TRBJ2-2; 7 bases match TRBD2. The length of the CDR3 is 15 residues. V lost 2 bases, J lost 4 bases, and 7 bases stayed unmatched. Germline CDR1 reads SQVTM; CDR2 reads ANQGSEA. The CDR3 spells CSVERGGSGTGELFF. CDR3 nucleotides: TGCAGCGTTGAAAGGGGCGGGAGCGGCACCGGGGAGCTGTTTTTT.

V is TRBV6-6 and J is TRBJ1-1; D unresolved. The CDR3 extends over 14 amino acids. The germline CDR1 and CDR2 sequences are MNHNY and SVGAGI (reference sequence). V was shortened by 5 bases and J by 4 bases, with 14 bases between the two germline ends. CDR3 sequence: CASSREGLGTEAFF. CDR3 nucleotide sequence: TGTGCCAGCAGTCGAGAGGGCTTGGGCACTGAAGCTTTCTTT.

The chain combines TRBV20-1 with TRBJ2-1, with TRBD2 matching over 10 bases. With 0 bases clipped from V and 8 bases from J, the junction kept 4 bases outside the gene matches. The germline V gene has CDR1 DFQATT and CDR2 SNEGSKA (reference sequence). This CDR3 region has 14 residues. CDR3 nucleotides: TGCAGTGCTAGAGATCCTAGCGGGAGCTATGAGCAGTTCTTC. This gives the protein CSARDPSGSYEQFF.

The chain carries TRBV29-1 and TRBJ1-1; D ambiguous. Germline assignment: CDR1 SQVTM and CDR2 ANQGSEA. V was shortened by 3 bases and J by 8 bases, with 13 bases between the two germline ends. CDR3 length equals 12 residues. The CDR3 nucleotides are TGCAGCGTTGATTCGGGAAAGGCGGAAGCTTTCTTT. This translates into CSVDSGKAEAFF.

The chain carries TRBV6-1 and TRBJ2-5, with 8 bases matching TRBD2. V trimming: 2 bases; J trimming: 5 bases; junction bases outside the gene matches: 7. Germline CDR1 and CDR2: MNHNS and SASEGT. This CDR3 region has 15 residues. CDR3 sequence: CASSEWSREGETQYF. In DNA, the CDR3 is TGTGCCAGCAGTGAATGGTCCCGGGAGGGGGAGACCCAGTACTTC.

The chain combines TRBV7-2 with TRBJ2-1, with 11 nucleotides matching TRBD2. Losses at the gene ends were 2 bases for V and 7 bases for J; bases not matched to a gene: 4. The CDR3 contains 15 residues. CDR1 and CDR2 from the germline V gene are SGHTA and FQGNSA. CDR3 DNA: TGTGCCAGCAGCTTACCACTAGCGGGAGTGAATGAGCAGTTCTTC. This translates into CASSLPLAGVNEQFF.

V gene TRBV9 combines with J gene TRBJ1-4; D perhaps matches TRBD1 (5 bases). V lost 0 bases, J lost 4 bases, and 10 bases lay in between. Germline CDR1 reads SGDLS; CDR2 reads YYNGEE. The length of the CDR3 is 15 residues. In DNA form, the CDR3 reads TGTGCCAGCAGCGTAGGAGGGGCGCTTAATGAAAAACTGTTTTTT. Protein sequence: CASSVGGALNEKLFF.

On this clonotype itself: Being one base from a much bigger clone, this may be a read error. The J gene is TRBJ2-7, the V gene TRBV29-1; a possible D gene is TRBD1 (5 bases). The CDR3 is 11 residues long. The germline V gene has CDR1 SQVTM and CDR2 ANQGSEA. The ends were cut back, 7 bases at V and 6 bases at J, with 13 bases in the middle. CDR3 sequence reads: CSGQRGSEQYF. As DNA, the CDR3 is TGCAGCGGTCAAAGGGGTAGCGAGCAGTACTTC.

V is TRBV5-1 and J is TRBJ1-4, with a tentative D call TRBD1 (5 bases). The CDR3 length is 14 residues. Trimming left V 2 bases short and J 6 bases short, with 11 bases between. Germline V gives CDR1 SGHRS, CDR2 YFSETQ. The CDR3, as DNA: TGCGCCAGCAGCTTCTCAGGGCCGGATGAAAAACTGTTTTTT. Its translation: CASSFSGPDEKLFF.

The CDR3 DNA is TGCAGTGCTAGAACCAGTCACCAAGAGACCCAGTACTTC. Its protein product is CSARTSHQETQYF. V and J are TRBV20-1 and TRBJ2-5; D gene unclear. V was pared by 2 bases and J by 0 bases, with 7 bases between. The CDR3 loop spans 13 amino acids. From germline, CDR1 is DFQATT and CDR2 SNEGSKA (reference sequence).

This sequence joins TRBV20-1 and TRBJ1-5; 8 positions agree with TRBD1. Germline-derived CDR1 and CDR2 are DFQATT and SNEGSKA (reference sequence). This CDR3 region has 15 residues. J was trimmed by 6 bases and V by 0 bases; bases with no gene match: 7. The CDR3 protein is CSARDHQGASQPQHF. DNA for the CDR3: TGCAGTGCTAGAGATCATCAGGGGGCGAGTCAGCCCCAGCATTTT.

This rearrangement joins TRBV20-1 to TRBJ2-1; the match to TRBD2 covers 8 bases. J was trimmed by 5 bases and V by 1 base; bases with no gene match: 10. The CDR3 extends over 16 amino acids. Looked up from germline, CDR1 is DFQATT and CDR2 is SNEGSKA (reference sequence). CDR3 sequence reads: CSARGGAGGTNNEQFF. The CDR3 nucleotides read TGCAGTGCTAGAGGTGGGGCGGGAGGAACGAACAATGAGCAGTTCTTC.

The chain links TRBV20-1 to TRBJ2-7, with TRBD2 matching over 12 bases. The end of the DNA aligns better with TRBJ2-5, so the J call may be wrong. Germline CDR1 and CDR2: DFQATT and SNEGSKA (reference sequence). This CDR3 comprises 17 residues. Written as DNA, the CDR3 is TGCAGTGCTGGGGGGCATCTAGCGGGAGGGAGAAAAGAGACCCAGTACTTC. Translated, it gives CSAGGHLAGGRKETQYF.

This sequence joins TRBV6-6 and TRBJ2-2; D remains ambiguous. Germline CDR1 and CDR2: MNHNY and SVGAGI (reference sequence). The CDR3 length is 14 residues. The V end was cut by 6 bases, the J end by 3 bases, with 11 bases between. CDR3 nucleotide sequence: TGTGCCAGCAGCTCCCGGACGTACACCGGGGAGCTGTTTTTT. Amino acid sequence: CASSSRTYTGELFF.

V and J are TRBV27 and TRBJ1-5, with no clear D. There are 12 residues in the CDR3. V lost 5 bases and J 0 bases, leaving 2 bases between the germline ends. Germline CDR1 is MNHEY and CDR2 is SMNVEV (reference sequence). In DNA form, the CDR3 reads TGTGCCAGCAGTGGTAGCAATCAGCCCCAGCATTTT. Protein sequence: CASSGSNQPQHF.

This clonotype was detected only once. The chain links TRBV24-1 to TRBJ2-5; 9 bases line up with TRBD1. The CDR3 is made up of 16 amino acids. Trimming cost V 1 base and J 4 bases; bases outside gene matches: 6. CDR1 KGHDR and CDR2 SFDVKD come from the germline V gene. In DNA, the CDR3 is TGTGCCACCAGTGATTTCGGGACAGGGCCCCCAGAGACCCAGTACTTC. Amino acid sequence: CATSDFGTGPPETQYF.

The CDR3 spells CASSSPTSGRANEQFF. In DNA form, the CDR3 reads TGTGCCAGCAGTTCACCGACTAGCGGGAGGGCCAATGAGCAGTTCTTC. The V gene is TRBV27, the J gene TRBJ2-1; 14 bases fit TRBD2. Germline lookup yields CDR1 MNHEY and CDR2 SMNVEV (reference sequence). Losses at the gene ends were 4 bases for V and 6 bases for J; bases not matched to a gene: 5. This CDR3 is built from 16 residues.

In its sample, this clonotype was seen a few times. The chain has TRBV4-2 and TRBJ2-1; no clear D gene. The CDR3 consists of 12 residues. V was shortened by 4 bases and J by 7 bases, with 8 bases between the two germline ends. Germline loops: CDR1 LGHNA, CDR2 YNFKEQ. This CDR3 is CASSPNENEQFF. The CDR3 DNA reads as TGTGCCAGCAGCCCAAACGAAAATGAGCAGTTCTTC.

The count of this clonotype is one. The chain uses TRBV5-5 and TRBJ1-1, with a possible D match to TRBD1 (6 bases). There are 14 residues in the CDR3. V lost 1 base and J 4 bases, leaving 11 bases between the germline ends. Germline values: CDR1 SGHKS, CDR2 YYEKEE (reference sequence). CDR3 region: CASSLRGIGTEAFF. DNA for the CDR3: TGTGCCAGCAGCTTGAGGGGGATCGGCACTGAAGCTTTCTTT.

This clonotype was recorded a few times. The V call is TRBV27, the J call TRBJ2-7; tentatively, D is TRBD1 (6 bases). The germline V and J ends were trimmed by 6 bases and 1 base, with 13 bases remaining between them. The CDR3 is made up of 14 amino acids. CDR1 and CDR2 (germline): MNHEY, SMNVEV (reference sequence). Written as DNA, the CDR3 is TGTGCCAGCAGATGGGACATTTTATCCTACGAGCAGTACTTC. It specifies CASRWDILSYEQYF.

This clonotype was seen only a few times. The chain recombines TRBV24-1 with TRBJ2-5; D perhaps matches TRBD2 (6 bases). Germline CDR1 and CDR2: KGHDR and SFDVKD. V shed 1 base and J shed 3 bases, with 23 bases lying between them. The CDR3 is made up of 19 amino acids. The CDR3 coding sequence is TGTGCCACCAGTGATTTTCTTGGCGGAGCCCCCTCGGGGGAAGAGACCCAGTACTTC. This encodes CATSDFLGGAPSGEETQYF.

The CDR3 DNA sequence: TGCAGCGTTGCGACTAGCGACGAGCAGTACTTC. It is translated as CSVATSDEQYF. The chain carries TRBV29-1 and TRBJ2-7, with 8 bases fitting TRBD2. Germline values: CDR1 SQVTM, CDR2 ANQGSEA. The J segment lost 5 bases and the V segment lost 4 bases, leaving 1 base of the junction unmatched. This CDR3 has 11 amino acids.

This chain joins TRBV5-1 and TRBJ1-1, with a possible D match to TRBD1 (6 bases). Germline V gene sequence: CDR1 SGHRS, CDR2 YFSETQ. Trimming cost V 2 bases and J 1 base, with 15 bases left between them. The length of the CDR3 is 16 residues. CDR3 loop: CASSLDPGTPNTEAFF. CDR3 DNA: TGCGCCAGCAGCTTAGACCCCGGGACACCGAACACTGAAGCTTTCTTT. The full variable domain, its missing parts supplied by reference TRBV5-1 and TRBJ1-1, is KAGVTQTPRYLIKTRGQQVTLSCSPISGHRSVSWYQQTPGQGLQFLFEYFSETQRNKGNFPGRFSGRQFSNSRSEMNVSTLELGDSALYLCASSLDPGTPNTEAFFGQGTRLTVV.

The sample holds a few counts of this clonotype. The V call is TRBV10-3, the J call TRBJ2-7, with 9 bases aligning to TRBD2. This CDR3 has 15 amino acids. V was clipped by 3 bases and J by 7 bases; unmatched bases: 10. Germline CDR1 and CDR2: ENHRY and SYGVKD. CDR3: CAISDPSREGWEQYF. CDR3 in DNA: TGTGCCATCAGTGATCCGTCGCGGGAGGGCTGGGAGCAGTACTTC.

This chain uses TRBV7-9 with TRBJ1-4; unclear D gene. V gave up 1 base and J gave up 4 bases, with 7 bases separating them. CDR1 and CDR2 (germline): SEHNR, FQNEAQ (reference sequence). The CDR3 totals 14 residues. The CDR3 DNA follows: TGTGCCAGCAGCTTAGGGGTGAATAATGAAAAACTGTTTTTT. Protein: CASSLGVNNEKLFF. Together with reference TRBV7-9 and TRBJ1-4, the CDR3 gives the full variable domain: DTGVSQNPRHKITKRGQNVTFRCDPISEHNRLYWYRQTLGQGPEFLTYFQNEAQLEKSRLLSDRFSAERPKGSFSTLEIQRTEQGDSAMYLCASSLGVNNEKLFFGSGTQLSVL.

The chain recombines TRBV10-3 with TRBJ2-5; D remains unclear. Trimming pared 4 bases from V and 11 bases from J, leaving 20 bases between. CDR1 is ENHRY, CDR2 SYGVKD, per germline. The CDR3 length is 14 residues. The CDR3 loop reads CAISGQLRYNEQYF. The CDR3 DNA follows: TGTGCCATCAGTGGCCAGCTGCGCTACAATGAGCAGTACTTC.

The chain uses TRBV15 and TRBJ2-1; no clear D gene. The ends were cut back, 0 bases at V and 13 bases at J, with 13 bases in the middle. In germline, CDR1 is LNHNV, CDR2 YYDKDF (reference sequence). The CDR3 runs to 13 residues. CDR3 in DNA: TGTGCCACCAGCAGAGATCTCGTGCAGATCCAGTTCTTC. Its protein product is CATSRDLVQIQFF.